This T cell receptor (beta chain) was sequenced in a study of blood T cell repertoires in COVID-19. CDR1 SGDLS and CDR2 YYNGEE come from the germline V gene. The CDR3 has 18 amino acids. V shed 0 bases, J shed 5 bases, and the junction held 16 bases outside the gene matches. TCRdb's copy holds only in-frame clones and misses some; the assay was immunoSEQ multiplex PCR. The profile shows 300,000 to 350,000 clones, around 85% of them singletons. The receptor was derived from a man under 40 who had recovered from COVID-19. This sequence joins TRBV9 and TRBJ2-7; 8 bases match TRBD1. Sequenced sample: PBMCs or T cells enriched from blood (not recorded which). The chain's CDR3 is CASSVAKGSGGIGDEQYF. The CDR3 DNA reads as TGTGCCAGCAGCGTAGCTAAGGGTTCAGGGGGCATAGGGGACGAGCAGTACTTC.